The next 23 T cell receptor beta chains were all read from a single sample in a study of T cell responses to AZD1222 COVID-19 vaccine. TCRdb's table, derived via immunoSEQ multiplex PCR, lists solely in-frame clones and lacks some. The data contain some 180,000 clones, 90% to 95% of them seen just once; the ten biggest clones take up around 0.96%. Sequences were derived from peripheral blood, sampled 28 days after the second dose of the MenACWY control vaccine. Receptors originate from an adult who received the MenACWY meningococcal vaccine as a control.

The V and J genes are TRBV27 and TRBJ2-7; D gene ambiguous. The V gene's germline CDR1 is MNHEY and CDR2 SMNVEV (reference sequence). Trimming took off 7 bases at V and 1 base at J, with 14 bases between the two ends. The CDR3 length is 14 residues. CDR3 sequence: CASTLAWGSYEQYF. DNA for the CDR3: TGTGCCAGCACCCTGGCGTGGGGTTCCTACGAGCAGTACTTC.

CDR3 DNA: TGTGCCAGCAGTTTTAGGTCCGGGGAGCTGTTTTTT. Protein sequence: CASSFRSGELFF. The J gene is TRBJ2-2, the V gene TRBV6-6; the D is unclear. Germline loops: CDR1 MNHNY, CDR2 SVGAGI (reference sequence). With 4 bases removed from V and 6 bases from J, the gap between germline ends came to 6 bases. This CDR3 region has 12 residues.

The J gene is TRBJ1-2, the V gene TRBV10-2; weak D call: TRBD1 (5 bases). The CDR3 loop spans 13 amino acids. Trimming cost V 8 bases and J 6 bases, with 16 bases left between them. Looked up from germline, CDR1 is WSHSY and CDR2 is SAAADI. The CDR3 DNA reads TGCGCCAGCGTTCCTCGGTCAGGGAATGGCTACACCTTC. Its translation: CASVPRSGNGYTF.

The J gene is TRBJ2-7, the V gene TRBV5-1; TRBD2 aligns across 10 bases. The junction had 11 bases not matched to a gene; V was cut back by 7 bases and J by 7 bases. The CDR3 covers 14 residues. Germline V CDR1 and CDR2: SGHRS, YFSETQ. CDR3 sequence reads: CASDRASGGSEQYF. The DNA of the CDR3 is TGCGCCAGCGACAGAGCTAGCGGGGGAAGTGAGCAGTACTTC.

The chain uses TRBV5-8 and TRBJ2-1; D not resolved. This CDR3 region has 13 residues. Germline CDR1 reads SGHTS; CDR2 reads YDEGEE. Trimming stripped 1 base from V and 5 bases from J, with 7 bases between. The CDR3 region has the DNA TGTGCCAGCAGCTTGAGGGTTAACAATGAGCAGTTCTTC. This encodes CASSLRVNNEQFF.

A few counts support this clone. This sequence joins TRBV27 and TRBJ1-3, with 7 bases aligning to TRBD1. Unmatched junction bases numbered 2, after V lost 2 bases and J lost 4 bases. Germline CDR1 and CDR2: MNHEY and SMNVEV (reference sequence). The CDR3 has 14 amino acids. The CDR3 nucleotides read TGTGCCAGCAGTTTAAAAGGGGGCGGAAACACCATATATTTT. Protein: CASSLKGGGNTIYF.

This sequence joins TRBV9 and TRBJ2-3; 12 nucleotides agree with TRBD2. CDR1 is SGDLS and CDR2 is YYNGEE in the germline V gene. V lost 4 bases and J lost 2; bases outside the gene matches: 8. This CDR3 contains 17 residues. CDR3 bases: TGTGCCAGCAGCCCTATGACTAGCGGGGGAGCCACAGATACGCAGTATTTT. Protein: CASSPMTSGGATDTQYF.

The chain links TRBV7-2 to TRBJ2-5; 7 bases fit TRBD1. Trimming removed 1 base from V and 5 bases from J; junction bases left unmatched: 13. The length of the CDR3 is 17 residues. Germline V gives CDR1 SGHTA, CDR2 FQGNSA. CDR3 loop: CASSLVEGAGRGETQYF. The CDR3 region has the DNA TGTGCCAGCAGCTTAGTTGAGGGGGCAGGACGAGGTGAGACCCAGTACTTC.

The chain couples TRBV19 to TRBJ2-7; no reliable D call. The CDR3 runs 13 residues. Germline V gene data show CDR1 as LNHDA and CDR2 as SQIVND (reference sequence). V gave up 3 bases and J gave up 5 bases, with 11 bases separating them. The CDR3 DNA reads TGTGCCAGTAGTATGGCAGCCTACCACGAGCAGTACTTC. It yields the protein CASSMAAYHEQYF.

The chain uses TRBV27 and TRBJ1-1; TRBD1 might be the D (6 bases). Trimming left V 7 bases short and J 4 bases short, with 13 bases between. This CDR3 has 13 amino acids. CDR1 is MNHEY, CDR2 SMNVEV, per germline (reference sequence). CDR3 region: CASKRGVVTEAFF. The CDR3 DNA follows: TGTGCCAGCAAAAGGGGGGTCGTCACTGAAGCTTTCTTT.

The J gene is TRBJ1-1, the V gene TRBV4-1; D not resolved. CDR1 and CDR2 from the germline V gene are MGHRA and YSYEKL. Trimming took off 4 bases at V and 1 base at J, with 7 bases between the two ends. The CDR3 has 13 residues. The CDR3 sequence: CASSRVRNTEAFF. The CDR3 nucleotides are TGCGCCAGCAGCCGTGTGAGGAACACTGAAGCTTTCTTT.

The gene calls are TRBV7-2 and TRBJ1-6, with D unclear. Trimming pared 3 bases from V and 8 bases from J, leaving 11 bases between. CDR1 and CDR2 (germline): SGHTA, FQGNSA. The CDR3 spans 14 residues. The CDR3: CASSFKVRDSPLHF. The CDR3 coding sequence is TGTGCCAGCAGCTTTAAGGTCAGAGATTCACCCCTCCACTTT. Full variable domain (remainder filled in from reference TRBV7-2 and TRBJ1-6): GAGVSQSPSNKVTEKGKDVELRCDPISGHTALYWYRQSLGQGLEFLIYFQGNSAPDKSGLPSDRFSAERTGGSVSTLTIQRTQQEDSAVYLCASSFKVRDSPLHFGNGTRLTVT.

This rearrangement joins TRBV11-2 to TRBJ1-1, with 9 bases aligning to TRBD1. The CDR3 length is 16 residues. J gave up 1 base and V 3 bases, and 6 bases lay outside the gene matches. Germline CDR1 and CDR2: SGHAT and FQNNGV. CDR3 residues: CASSFLPGQGNTEAFF. For the CDR3, the DNA is TGTGCCAGCAGCTTTCTCCCGGGACAGGGGAACACTGAAGCTTTCTTT.

The CDR3 spells CSARGAPRDAEAFF. CDR3 bases: TGCAGCGCCCGAGGGGCGCCTCGGGACGCTGAAGCTTTCTTT. V is TRBV29-1 and J is TRBJ1-1; a weak D match, TRBD1 (5 bases). V was trimmed by 7 bases and J by 6 bases, leaving 21 bases between them. The CDR3 extends over 14 amino acids. In germline, CDR1 is SQVTM, CDR2 ANQGSEA.

The chain uses TRBV3-1 (or the pseudogene TRBV3-2) and TRBJ1-6; D gene unclear. The CDR3 is 14 residues long. V was cut by 8 bases and J by 4 bases, with 12 bases left in between. Per germline, CDR1 LGHDT and CDR2 YNNKEL (reference sequence). Here the CDR3 DNA reads TGTGCCAGCGGTGAGTCCACGTATAATTCACCCCTCCACTTT. It translates to CASGESTYNSPLHF.

The chain recombines TRBV21-1 with TRBJ1-6. TRBV21-1 is given as a pseudogene. The CDR3 is 14 residues long. CDR3 region: CASRRGRQNSPLHF. DNA of the CDR3: TGTGCCAGCAGAAGGGGACGCCAGAATTCACCCCTCCACTTT.

The chain recombines TRBV9 with TRBJ2-7, with TRBD2 as a possible D gene (5 bases). Germline V gene data show CDR1 as SGDLS and CDR2 as YYNGEE. Between the trimmed V and J ends, which lost 4 bases and 2 bases, there was a span of 22 bases. The CDR3 runs 17 residues. The CDR3 loop is CASSPAFGVQTTYEQYF. The CDR3 DNA reads as TGTGCCAGCAGCCCAGCATTCGGGGTACAGACCACCTACGAGCAGTACTTC.

The chain joins TRBV7-9 to TRBJ2-2, with D hard to call. With 9 bases removed from V and 8 bases from J, the gap between germline ends came to 7 bases. The germline V gene encodes CDR1 SEHNR and CDR2 FQNEAQ (reference sequence). The CDR3 consists of 10 residues. The CDR3 nucleotides read TGTGCCAGTTTGCGGGGGGAGCTGTTTTTT. It yields the protein CASLRGELFF.

V is TRBV30 and J is TRBJ1-1; weak D call: TRBD1 (5 bases). With 3 bases removed from V and 1 base from J, the gap between germline ends came to 9 bases. The germline gives CDR1 GTSNPN, CDR2 SVGIG (reference sequence). The CDR3 runs to 13 residues. The CDR3 loop reads CAWRTGPNTEAFF. In DNA form, the CDR3 reads TGTGCCTGGAGAACGGGACCGAACACTGAAGCTTTCTTT.

This chain links TRBV6-2 or TRBV6-3 with TRBJ2-1, with 15 bases fitting TRBD2. The CDR3 is 18 residues long. The V and J ends lost 2 bases and 12 bases, in that order; junction bases with no gene match: 14. CDR1 and CDR2 (germline): MNHEY, SVGEGT. Here the CDR3 reads CASSYAGLAGGPTTGQFF. The CDR3, as DNA: TGTGCCAGCAGTTACGCCGGACTAGCGGGGGGGCCTACCACGGGGCAGTTCTTC.

The CDR3 DNA follows: TGTGCCAGCAGTATACTAGGGACGGTCGCCGATGAGCAGTTCTTC. Its protein product is CASSILGTVADEQFF. This rearrangement joins TRBV7-3 to TRBJ2-1, with D perhaps being TRBD1 or TRBD2 (5 bases each). The CDR3 has 15 residues. Looked up from germline, CDR1 is SGHTA and CDR2 is FQGTGA. V dropped 6 bases and J dropped 8 bases, with 20 bases sitting between them.

The gene calls are TRBV2 and TRBJ1-6; TRBD1 matches 8 bases. Germline V CDR1 and CDR2: SNHLY, FYNNEI. The CDR3 is 15 amino acids. J was trimmed by 7 bases and V by 5 bases; bases with no gene match: 7. CDR3 sequence reads: CASSLTGTGNSPLHF. The CDR3 DNA sequence: TGTGCCAGCAGTTTGACCGGGACAGGCAATTCACCCCTCCACTTT.

The chain uses TRBV10-3 and TRBJ1-6, with TRBD1 matching 9 bases. The V and J ends lost 6 bases and 8 bases, in that order; junction bases with no gene match: 5. The CDR3 runs 14 residues. In germline, CDR1 is ENHRY, CDR2 SYGVKD. The CDR3 spells CAISRTGDDSPLHF. Here the CDR3 DNA reads TGTGCCATCAGCCGGACAGGGGATGATTCACCCCTCCACTTT.